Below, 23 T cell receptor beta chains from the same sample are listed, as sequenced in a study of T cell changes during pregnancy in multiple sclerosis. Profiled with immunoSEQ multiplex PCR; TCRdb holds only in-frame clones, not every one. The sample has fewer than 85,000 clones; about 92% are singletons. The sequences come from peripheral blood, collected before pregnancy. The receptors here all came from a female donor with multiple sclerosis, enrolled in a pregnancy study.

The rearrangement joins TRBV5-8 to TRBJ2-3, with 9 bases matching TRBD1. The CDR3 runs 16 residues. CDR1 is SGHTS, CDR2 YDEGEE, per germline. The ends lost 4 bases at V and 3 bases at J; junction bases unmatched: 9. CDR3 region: CASSRTGTGRTDTQYF. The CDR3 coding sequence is TGTGCCAGCAGCAGGACCGGGACAGGGCGTACAGATACGCAGTATTTT. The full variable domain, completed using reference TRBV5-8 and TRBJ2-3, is EAGVTQSPTHLIKTRGQQATLRCSPISGHTSVYWYQQALGLGLQFLLWYDEGEERNRGNFPPRFSGRQFPNYSSELNVNALELEDSALYLCASSRTGTGRTDTQYFGPGTRLTVL.

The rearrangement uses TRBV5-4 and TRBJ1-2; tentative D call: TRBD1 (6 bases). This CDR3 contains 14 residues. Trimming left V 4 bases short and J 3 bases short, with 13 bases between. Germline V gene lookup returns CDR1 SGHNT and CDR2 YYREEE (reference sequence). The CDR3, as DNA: TGTGCCAGCAGCCCCCAGGGGAGTGACTATGGCTACACCTTC. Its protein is CASSPQGSDYGYTF.

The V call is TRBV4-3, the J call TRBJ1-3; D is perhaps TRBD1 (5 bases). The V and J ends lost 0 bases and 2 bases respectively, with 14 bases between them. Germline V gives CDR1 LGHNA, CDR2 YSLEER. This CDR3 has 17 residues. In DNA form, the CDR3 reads TGCGCCAGCAGCCAAGATTCCCCCGGGACTGCTGGAAACACCATATATTTT. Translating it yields CASSQDSPGTAGNTIYF.

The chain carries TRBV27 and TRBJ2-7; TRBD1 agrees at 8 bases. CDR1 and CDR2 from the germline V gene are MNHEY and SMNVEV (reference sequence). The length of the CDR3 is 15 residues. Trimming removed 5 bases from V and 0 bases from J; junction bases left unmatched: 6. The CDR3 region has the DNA TGTGCCAGCAGTCCCTACAGGGGGACCTCCTACGAGCAGTACTTC. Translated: CASSPYRGTSYEQYF.

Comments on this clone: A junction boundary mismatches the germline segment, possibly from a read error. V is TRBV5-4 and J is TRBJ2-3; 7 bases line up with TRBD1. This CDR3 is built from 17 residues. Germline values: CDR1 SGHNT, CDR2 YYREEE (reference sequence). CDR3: CASSQDLGGSGTDTQYF. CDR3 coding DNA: TGCGCCAGCAGCCAAGATTTAGGGGGCTCGGGCACAGATACGCAGTATTTT.

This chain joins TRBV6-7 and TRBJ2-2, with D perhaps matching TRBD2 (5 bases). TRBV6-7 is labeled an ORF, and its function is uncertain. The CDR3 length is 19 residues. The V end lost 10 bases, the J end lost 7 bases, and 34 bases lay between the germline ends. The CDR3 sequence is CATQKTIGFGGSTVGELFF. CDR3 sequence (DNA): TGTGCCACCCAGAAAACGATTGGCTTTGGAGGCAGCACGGTCGGGGAGCTGTTTTTT.

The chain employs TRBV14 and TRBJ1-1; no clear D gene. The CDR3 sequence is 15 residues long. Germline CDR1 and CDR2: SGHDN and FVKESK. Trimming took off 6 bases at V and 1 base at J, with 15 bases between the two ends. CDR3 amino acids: CASRKGGEGNTEAFF. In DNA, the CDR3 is TGTGCCAGCAGGAAGGGTGGGGAGGGGAACACTGAAGCTTTCTTT.

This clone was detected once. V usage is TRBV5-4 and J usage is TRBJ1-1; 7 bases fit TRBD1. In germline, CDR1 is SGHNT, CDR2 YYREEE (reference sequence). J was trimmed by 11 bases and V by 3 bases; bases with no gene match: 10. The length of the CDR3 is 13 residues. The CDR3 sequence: CASSSDTGDSAFF. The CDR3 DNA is TGTGCCAGCAGCTCAGATACAGGGGATTCGGCTTTCTTT.

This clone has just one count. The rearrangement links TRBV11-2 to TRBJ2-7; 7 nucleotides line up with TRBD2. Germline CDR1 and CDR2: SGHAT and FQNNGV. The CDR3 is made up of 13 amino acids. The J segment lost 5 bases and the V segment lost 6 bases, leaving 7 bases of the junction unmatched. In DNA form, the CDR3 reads TGTGCCAGCAGAGCGGGACGGGTGCACGAGCAGTACTTC. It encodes CASRAGRVHEQYF.

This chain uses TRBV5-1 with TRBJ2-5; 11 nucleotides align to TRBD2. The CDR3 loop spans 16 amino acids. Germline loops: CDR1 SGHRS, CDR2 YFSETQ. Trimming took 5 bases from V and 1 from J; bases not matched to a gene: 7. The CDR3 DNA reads TGCGCCAGCAGTTTTCGGACTAGCGGGTTCCAAGAGACCCAGTACTTC. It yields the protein CASSFRTSGFQETQYF.

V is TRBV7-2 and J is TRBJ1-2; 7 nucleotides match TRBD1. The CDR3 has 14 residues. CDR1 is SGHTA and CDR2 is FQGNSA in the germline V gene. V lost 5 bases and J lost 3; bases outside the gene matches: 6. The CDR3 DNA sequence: TGTGCCAGCAGCAAGGGACAGAACTACTATGGCTACACCTTC. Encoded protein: CASSKGQNYYGYTF.

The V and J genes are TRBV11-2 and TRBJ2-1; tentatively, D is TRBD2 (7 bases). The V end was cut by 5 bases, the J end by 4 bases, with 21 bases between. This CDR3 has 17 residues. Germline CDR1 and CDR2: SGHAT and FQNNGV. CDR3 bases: TGTGCCAGCAGCCCTAGGGGGGGGAGCGGGGAATACAATGAGCAGTTCTTC. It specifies CASSPRGGSGEYNEQFF.

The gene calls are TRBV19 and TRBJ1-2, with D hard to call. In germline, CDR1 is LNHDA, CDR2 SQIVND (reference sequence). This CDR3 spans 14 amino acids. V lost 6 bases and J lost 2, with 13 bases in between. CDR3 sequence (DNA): TGTGCCAGTAGGCGAATCTTGTCGAACTATGGCTACACCTTC. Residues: CASRRILSNYGYTF.

CDR3 sequence (DNA): TGTGCCAGCAGTGTTAAGACGAATCCGGGCGAGCAGTACTTC. The encoded protein is CASSVKTNPGEQYF. This chain connects TRBV6-1 to TRBJ2-7; D gene unclear. CDR1 is MNHNS and CDR2 is SASEGT in the germline V gene. The CDR3 is 14 residues long. The V end was cut by 4 bases, the J end by 6 bases, with 16 bases between.

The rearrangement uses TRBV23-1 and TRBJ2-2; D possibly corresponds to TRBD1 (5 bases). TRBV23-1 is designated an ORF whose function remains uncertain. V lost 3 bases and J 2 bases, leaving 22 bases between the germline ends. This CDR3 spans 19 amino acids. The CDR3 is CASSHPTYLRVPNTGELFF. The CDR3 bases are TGCGCCAGCAGTCATCCGACTTACCTCAGGGTTCCAAACACCGGGGAGCTGTTTTTT.

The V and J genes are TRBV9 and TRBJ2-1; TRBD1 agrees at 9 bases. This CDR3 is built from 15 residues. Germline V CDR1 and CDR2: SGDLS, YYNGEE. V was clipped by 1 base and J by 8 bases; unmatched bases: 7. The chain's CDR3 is CASSVFDRGVDEQFF. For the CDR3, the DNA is TGTGCCAGCAGCGTATTTGACAGGGGGGTCGATGAGCAGTTCTTC.

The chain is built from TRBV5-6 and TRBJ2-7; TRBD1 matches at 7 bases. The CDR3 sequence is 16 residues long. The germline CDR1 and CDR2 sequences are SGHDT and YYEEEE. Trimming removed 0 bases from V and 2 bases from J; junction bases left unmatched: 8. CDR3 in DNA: TGTGCCAGCAGCTTGGACCCCGGGACAGTTCCCTACGAGCAGTACTTC. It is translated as CASSLDPGTVPYEQYF.

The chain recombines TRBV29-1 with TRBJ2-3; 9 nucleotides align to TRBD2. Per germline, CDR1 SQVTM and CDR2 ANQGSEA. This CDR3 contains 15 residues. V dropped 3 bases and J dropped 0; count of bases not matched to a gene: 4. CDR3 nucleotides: TGCAGCGTTGAGATTAGCGGGAGCAGCACAGATACGCAGTATTTT. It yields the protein CSVEISGSSTDTQYF.

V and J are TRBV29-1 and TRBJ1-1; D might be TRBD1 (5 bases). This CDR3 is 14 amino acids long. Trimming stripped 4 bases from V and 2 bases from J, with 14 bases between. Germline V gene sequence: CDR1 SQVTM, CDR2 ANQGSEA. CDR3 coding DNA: TGCAGCGTTGGGCTTCTCGGGGGAAACACTGAAGCTTTCTTT. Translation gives CSVGLLGGNTEAFF.

The CDR3 DNA is TGTGCCAGCAGCTCAACGGGTTGGGGAGCTGAAGCTTTCTTT. Translation: CASSSTGWGAEAFF. This chain connects TRBV5-5 to TRBJ1-1; D is unclear. This CDR3 comprises 14 residues. CDR1 is SGHKS and CDR2 is YYEKEE in the germline V gene (reference sequence). V lost 3 bases and J lost 6, with 15 bases in between.

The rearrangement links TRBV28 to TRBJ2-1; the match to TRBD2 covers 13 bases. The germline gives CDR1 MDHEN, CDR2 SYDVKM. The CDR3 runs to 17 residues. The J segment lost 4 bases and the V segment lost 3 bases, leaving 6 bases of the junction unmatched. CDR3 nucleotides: TGTGCCAGCAGTTTCAGACTAGCGGGAGGTTTGTACAATGAGCAGTTCTTC. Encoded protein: CASSFRLAGGLYNEQFF.

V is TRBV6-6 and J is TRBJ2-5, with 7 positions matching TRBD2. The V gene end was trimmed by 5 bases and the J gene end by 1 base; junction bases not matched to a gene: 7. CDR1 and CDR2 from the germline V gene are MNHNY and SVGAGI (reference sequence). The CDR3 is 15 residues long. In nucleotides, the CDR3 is TGTGCCAGCAGTCCCTCCCTAGCGGTCCAAGAGACCCAGTACTTC. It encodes CASSPSLAVQETQYF.

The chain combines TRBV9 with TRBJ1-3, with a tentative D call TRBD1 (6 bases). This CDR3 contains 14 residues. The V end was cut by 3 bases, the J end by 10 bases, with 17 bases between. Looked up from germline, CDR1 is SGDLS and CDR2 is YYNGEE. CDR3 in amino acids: CASSGYRESGTIYF. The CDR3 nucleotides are TGTGCCAGCAGCGGATACAGGGAGTCGGGTACCATATATTTT. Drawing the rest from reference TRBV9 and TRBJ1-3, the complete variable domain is DSGVTQTPKHLITATGQRVTLRCSPRSGDLSVYWYQQSLDQGLQFLIQYYNGEERAKGNILERFSAQQFPDLHSELNLSSLELGDSALYFCASSGYRESGTIYFGEGSWLTVV.